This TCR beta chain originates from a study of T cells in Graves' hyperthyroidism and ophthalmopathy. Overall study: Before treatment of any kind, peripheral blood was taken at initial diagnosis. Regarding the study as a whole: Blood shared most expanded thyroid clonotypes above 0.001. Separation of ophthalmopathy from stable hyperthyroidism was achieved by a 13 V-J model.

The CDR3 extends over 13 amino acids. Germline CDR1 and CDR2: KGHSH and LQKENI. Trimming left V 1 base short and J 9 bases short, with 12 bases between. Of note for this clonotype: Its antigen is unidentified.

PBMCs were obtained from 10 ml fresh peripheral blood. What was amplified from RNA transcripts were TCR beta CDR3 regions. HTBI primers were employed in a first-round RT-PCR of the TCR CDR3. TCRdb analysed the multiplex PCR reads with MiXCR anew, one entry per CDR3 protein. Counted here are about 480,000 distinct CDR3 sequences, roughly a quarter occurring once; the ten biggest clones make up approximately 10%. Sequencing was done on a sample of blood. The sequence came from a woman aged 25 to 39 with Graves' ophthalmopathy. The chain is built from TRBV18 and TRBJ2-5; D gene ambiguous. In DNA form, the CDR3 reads TGTGCCAGCTCACCACAGCCTGGATCGGCCCAGTACTTC. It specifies CASSPQPGSAQYF.